The T cell receptor beta chain described here comes from a study of blood T cells in healthy people across ages. About this clonotype itself: The antigen is not known.

PCR was performed a second time for about 7 to 12 cycles using a sample-barcoded 5' primer and a J-beta primer mix. Researchers report that a template-switch adaptor with 12 random nucleotides tagged each cDNA molecule. TCRdb re-analysed the 5' RACE reads in MiXCR, keeping a single row per CDR3 protein. The sample holds about 770,000 distinct CDR3 sequences; 40% to 50% are singletons and the top ten take under 20%. CDR3 length: 17 residues. Germline CDR1 is SGHNT and CDR2 is YENEEA. Losses at the gene ends were 4 bases for V and 9 bases for J; bases not matched to a gene: 11. Study findings and constraints: Among T cells, TCR beta diversity per million cells dropped roughly linearly as age rose. Because sorting was not performed, PBMCs prevented conclusive naive versus antigen-experienced comparison.

The chain combines TRBV11-3 with TRBJ2-1; 14 bases match TRBD2. The TCR originated in a man aged 55 to 70 in good health. Sequencing used blood. The CDR3 nucleotides read TGTGCCAGCAGCTCCCGGACTAGCGGGGGGTACTCTGGTGAGCAGTTCTTC. Its protein product is CASSSRTSGGYSGEQFF.